This TCR beta chain was obtained from a study of cytomegalovirus exposure and HLA in healthy donors. The CDR3 is made up of 15 amino acids. Germline values: CDR1 SQVTM, CDR2 ANQGSEA. J lost 1 base, V lost 5 bases, and 6 bases had no gene match. Vbeta (60) and Jbeta (13) primers were used in the PCR. Clones were read by immunoSEQ multiplex PCR, and TCRdb kept only the in-frame ones, dropping some. The repertoire holds 130,000 to 150,000 clones, with around four fifths as singletons. Healthy individuals who donated bone marrow served as the donors. The TCR was taken from a female donor in good health and CMV-seronegative. The chain links TRBV29-1 to TRBJ2-5, with TRBD2 matching over 11 bases. The sequenced material came from PBMCs. The chain's CDR3 is CSVLGTSGSQETQYF. The CDR3 DNA sequence: TGCAGCGTTCTGGGCACTAGCGGGAGCCAAGAGACCCAGTACTTC.